This is a list of T cell receptor beta chains from one sample in a study of cytomegalovirus exposure and HLA in healthy donors. Measured with immunoSEQ multiplex PCR; TCRdb has only the in-frame clones, and not every one. The table records over 100,000 clones, 69% of them present only once. The material sequenced was PBMCs. Receptor source: a woman aged 70-85 years in good health and CMV-seropositive. The CDR3 runs from the conserved cysteine through the conserved F or W. A D gene is named only where the DNA matches it firmly. Not all rows give a size; the values are once, few, many and, for expanded clones, a class.

D,V,size,J,DNA,CDR3
-,TRBV10-3,-,TRBJ1-4,TGTGCCATCAGTCGGGGGGGCGACGAAAAACTGTTTTTT,CAISRGGDEKLFF
-,TRBV9,-,TRBJ2-5,TGTGCCAGCAGCGTACACAACAATGCCATCCAAGAGACCCAGTACTTC,CASSVHNNAIQETQYF
TRBD1,TRBV18,-,TRBJ2-7,TGTGCCAGCTCGCCTGACAGGGCCGGGTCCTACGAGCAGTACTTC,CASSPDRAGSYEQYF
-,TRBV20-1,once,TRBJ2-7,TGCAGTGCTCTTGACAGCTACGAGCAGTACTTC,CSALDSYEQYF
TRBD1,TRBV7-8,-,TRBJ1-4,TGTGCCAGCAGCTTCAGGGGGTGGGGTGAAAAACTGTTTTTT,CASSFRGWGEKLFF
-,TRBV4-2,once,TRBJ1-2,TGTGCCAGCAGCTCACAACAGGAAAGAGATGGCTACACCTTC,CASSSQQERDGYTF
-,TRBV10-3,once,TRBJ2-2,TGTGCCATCAGTGATTATGGAGGGGGGGCTAGCACCGGGGAGCTGTTTTTT,CAISDYGGGASTGELFF
TRBD2,TRBV19,-,TRBJ2-1,TGTGCCAGTAGTGTTAGCGGGGGGGCCGTCAATGAGCAGTTCTTC,CASSVSGGAVNEQFF
-,TRBV30,once,TRBJ2-3,TGTTTTCTACCTTTTGGGGGGTGCACAGATACGCAGTATTTT,CFLPFGGCTDTQYF
TRBD1,TRBV5-6,-,TRBJ2-3,TGTGCCAGCAGCGGGGACAGGGAAATCGGCACAGATACGCAGTATTTT,CASSGDREIGTDTQYF
TRBD1,TRBV10-3,-,TRBJ2-2,TGTGCCATCAGGACGACAGGGCCGAACACCGGGGAGCTGTTTTTT,CAIRTTGPNTGELFF
TRBD2,TRBV19,-,TRBJ2-5,TGTGCCAGTAGTATACAGCGGGGGGCCGGAGAGACCCAGTACTTC,CASSIQRGAGETQYF
-,TRBV6-5,-,TRBJ1-6,TGTGCCAGCAGTCGGACACTTCTAAATTCCCCCCTCCACTTT,CASSRTLLNSPLHF
TRBD2,TRBV7-3,few,TRBJ2-7,TGTGCCAGCAGCTTTAGCGGGGGTGGCGGAGGTGAGCAGTACTTC,CASSFSGGGGGEQYF
-,TRBV6-4,-,TRBJ2-1,TGTGCCAGCAGTGACCTGGGGGGGCACAATGAGCAGTTCTTC,CASSDLGGHNEQFF
-,TRBV18,-,TRBJ1-1,TGTGCCAGCTCAACGGACATGGGAGGCGCTGAAGCTTTCTTT,CASSTDMGGAEAFF
-,TRBV11-2,-,TRBJ1-6,TGTGCCAGCAGCTCCGGCGGAGTGCAGGGGTCACCCCTCCACTTT,CASSSGGVQGSPLHF
TRBD1,TRBV5-1,-,TRBJ1-6,TGCGCCAGCAGCTTATGGACAGGGGGCGATTCACCCCTCCACTTT,CASSLWTGGDSPLHF
-,TRBV5-6,few,TRBJ1-1,TGTGCCAGCAGCGCGGGACTCACTGAAGCTTTCTTT,CASSAGLTEAFF
TRBD1,TRBV5-1,-,TRBJ1-1,TGCGCCAGCAGCCGGGCGCAGGGGGACACTGAAGCTTTCTTT,CASSRAQGDTEAFF
-,TRBV7-2,-,TRBJ1-4,TGTGCCAGCAGCTTAGAGGGGCGGGGAAAAAAACTGTTTTTT,CASSLEGRGKKLFF
-,TRBV6-6,-,TRBJ1-1,TGTGCCAGCAACCCAGGAAACACTGAAGCTTTCTTT,CASNPGNTEAFF
-,TRBV30,-,TRBJ2-7,TGTGCCTGGAGTCCCTCCCCTAACTACGAGCAGTACTTC,CAWSPSPNYEQYF
-,TRBV7-2,few,TRBJ1-3,TGTGCCAGCAGCTTAGCGGGGCAGACTGGAAACACCATATATTTT,CASSLAGQTGNTIYF
TRBD1,TRBV6-5,-,TRBJ2-5,TGTGCCAGCAGTTCCATCGGACAGGGTACCAGGGAGACCCAGTACTTC,CASSSIGQGTRETQYF
-,TRBV19,-,TRBJ2-3,TGTGCCAGTAGTACACTCACAGATACGCAGTATTTT,CASSTLTDTQYF
-,TRBV6-5,-,TRBJ2-7,TGTGCCAGCAGGCGACCGGGAAGCTCTCCCGTTGAGCAGTACTTC,CASRRPGSSPVEQYF
-,TRBV7-9,-,TRBJ1-1,TGTGCCAGCGGCTTTCAAACTGAAGCTTTCTTT,CASGFQTEAFF
TRBD1,TRBV4-1,-,TRBJ1-2,TGCGCCAGCAGCCAAGATCCCTTTTTTATGACAGGGGACGGTGGCTACACCTTC,CASSQDPFFMTGDGGYTF
-,TRBV10-2,-,TRBJ1-2,TGCGCCAGCAGTGAACAGGGAACCGGTGGCTACACCTTC,CASSEQGTGGYTF
-,TRBV19,-,TRBJ2-5,TGTGCCAGTAGTATGGGGGCCCAAGAGACCCAGTACTTC,CASSMGAQETQYF
-,TRBV9,-,TRBJ2-1,TGTGCCAGCAGCGGAAGACTAGAACTCCACAATGAGCAGTTCTTC,CASSGRLELHNEQFF
-,TRBV29-1,-,TRBJ2-4,TGCAGCGTTCAAGGAGCGGCCAAAAACATTCAGTACTTC,CSVQGAAKNIQYF
-,TRBV5-1,-,TRBJ1-5,TGCGCCAGCAGCTCTACAGGGATGGAAGGACAGCCCCAGCATTTT,CASSSTGMEGQPQHF
-,TRBV19,-,TRBJ1-4,TGTGCCAGTAGTGGGCAGACAGGACTTAATGAAAAACTGTTTTTT,CASSGQTGLNEKLFF
TRBD1,TRBV10-3,-,TRBJ1-3,TGTGCCATCACCTTGGACAGGGGGGTTGGAAACACCATATATTTT,CAITLDRGVGNTIYF
-,TRBV4-3,-,TRBJ2-3,TGCGCCAGCAGCCAAGATGAATCCTCATTCCTGGGCCCCCACCGGGATACGCAGTATTTT,CASSQDESSFLGPHRDTQYF
-,TRBV20-1,-,TRBJ2-1,TGCAGCGGGGTCCCTAAAAATGAGCAGTTCTTC,CSGVPKNEQFF
TRBD1,TRBV7-2,-,TRBJ1-2,TGTGCCAGCAGCCAGGGACAGAACTATGGCTACACCTTC,CASSQGQNYGYTF
TRBD1,TRBV10-3,-,TRBJ2-7,TGTGCCATCAGTGAAGGGGGCAGGAGCTACGAGCAGTACTTC,CAISEGGRSYEQYF
-,TRBV6-6,-,TRBJ2-2,TGTGCCAGCAGTTACAAAAGGGGTCAACTCACCGGGGAGCTGTTTTTT,CASSYKRGQLTGELFF
-,TRBV27,-,TRBJ2-3,TGTGCCAGCAGTTTGGGGGGGGGCCGTACAGATACGCAGTATTTT,CASSLGGGRTDTQYF
TRBD1,TRBV5-1,-,TRBJ1-1,TGCGCCAGCAGCCCTTGGCTCCTCGTGTCAGGGGGGTCTGAAGCTTTCTTT,CASSPWLLVSGGSEAFF
-,TRBV6-6,-,TRBJ2-5,TGTGCCAGCACCCCTGAGCGTACGGGGACCCAGTACTTC,CASTPERTGTQYF
TRBD2,TRBV10-3,-,TRBJ2-1,TGTGCCATCAGTAGGACTAGCGGGGGGGCCCTAGCGGGAGGTGAGCAGTTCTTC,CAISRTSGGALAGGEQFF
-,TRBV6-6,few,TRBJ1-1,TGTGCCAGCAGTTCTGGGACTACTTCTCTCAGACTTGAAGCTTTCTTT,CASSSGTTSLRLEAFF
-,TRBV30,-,TRBJ2-7,TGTGCCTGGGGACCGGATGGGGCGATAGGTCCGGCGTACTTC,CAWGPDGAIGPAYF
TRBD1,TRBV6-5,-,TRBJ1-2,TGTGCCAGCAGGGGGACAGTCTATGGCTACACCTTC,CASRGTVYGYTF
TRBD1,TRBV2,-,TRBJ1-6,TGTGCCAGCGCTTGGACAGGGGAGATTTCACCCCTCCACTTT,CASAWTGEISPLHF
-,TRBV5-1,-,TRBJ1-3,TGCGCCAGCAGCATTACAGGGATCTCTGGAAACACCATATATTTT,CASSITGISGNTIYF
-,TRBV30,-,TRBJ2-5,TGTGCCTGGACTTACCAAGAGACCCAGTACTTC,CAWTYQETQYF
-,TRBV2,-,TRBJ1-1,TGTGCCAGCAGTGAGGAGGTGAACACTGAAGCTTTCTTT,CASSEEVNTEAFF
TRBD1,TRBV19,once,TRBJ1-2,TGTGCCAGCACACAATACAGGGGAGAGGGCTACACCTTC,CASTQYRGEGYTF
-,TRBV30,-,TRBJ2-7,TGTGCCTGGAGTGCTGCTAGGAGGGACGAGCAGTACTTC,CAWSAARRDEQYF
-,TRBV7-3,-,TRBJ2-2,TGTGCCAGCAGACGCACAGGGTCCGACGCCGGGGAGCTGTTTTTT,CASRRTGSDAGELFF